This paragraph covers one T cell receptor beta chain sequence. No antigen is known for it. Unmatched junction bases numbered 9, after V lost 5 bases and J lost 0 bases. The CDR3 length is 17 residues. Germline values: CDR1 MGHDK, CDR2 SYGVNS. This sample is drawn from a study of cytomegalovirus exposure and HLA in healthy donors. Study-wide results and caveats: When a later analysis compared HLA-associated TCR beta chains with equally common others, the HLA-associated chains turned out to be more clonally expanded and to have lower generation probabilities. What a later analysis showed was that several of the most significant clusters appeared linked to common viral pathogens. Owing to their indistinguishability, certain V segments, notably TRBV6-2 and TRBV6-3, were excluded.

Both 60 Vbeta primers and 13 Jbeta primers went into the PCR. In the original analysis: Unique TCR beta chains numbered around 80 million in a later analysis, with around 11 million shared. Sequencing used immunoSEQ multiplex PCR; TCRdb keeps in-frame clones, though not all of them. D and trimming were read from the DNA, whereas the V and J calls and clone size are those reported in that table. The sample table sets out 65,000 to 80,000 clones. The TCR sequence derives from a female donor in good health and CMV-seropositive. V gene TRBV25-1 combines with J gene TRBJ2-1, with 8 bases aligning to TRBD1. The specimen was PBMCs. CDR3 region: CASSNIRGPTSYNEQFF. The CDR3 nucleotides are TGTGCCAGCAGTAACATCAGGGGGCCGACCTCCTACAATGAGCAGTTCTTC.